The 30 T cell receptor beta chains below all came from one sample that was sequenced in a study of naive CD8 T cells in extremely preterm neonates. Some clones are missing from TCRdb's copy, which holds only in-frame ones; the method was immunoSEQ multiplex PCR. There are about 5,300 clones in the sample; 97% occur only once, and about 8.3% lies in the top ten. The sequenced material came from naive CD8+ T cells from blood. The receptors originated from a human donor in good health.

This sequence joins TRBV30 and TRBJ2-7; a possible D gene is TRBD1 (6 bases). Germline V gives CDR1 GTSNPN, CDR2 SVGIG (reference sequence). The CDR3 has 15 amino acids. V was clipped by 3 bases and J by 0 bases, with 15 bases between them. Here the CDR3 DNA reads TGTGCCTGGAGAACGGGACATCAGCCCTCCTACGAGCAGTACTTC. Its translation is CAWRTGHQPSYEQYF. The entire variable domain, with the rest obtained from reference TRBV30 and TRBJ2-7, is as follows: SQTIHQWPATLVQPVGSPLSLECTVEGTSNPNLYWYRQAAGRGLQLLFYSVGIGQISSEVPQNLSASRPQDRQFILSSKKLLLSDSGFYLCAWRTGHQPSYEQYFGPGTRLTVT.

The V gene is TRBV2, the J gene TRBJ2-5; 13 nucleotides align to TRBD2. Germline V gives CDR1 SNHLY, CDR2 FYNNEI. The CDR3 extends over 17 amino acids. V shed 5 bases and J 2 bases; nucleotides not matched to a gene: 8. CDR3 DNA: TGTGCCAGCAGTACGGACATACTAGCGGGAGGGCAAGAGACCCAGTACTTC. Encoded protein: CASSTDILAGGQETQYF.

The V gene is TRBV11-2, the J gene TRBJ2-7; 7 bases map to TRBD1. CDR3 length: 14 residues. Trimming removed 6 bases from V and 5 bases from J; junction bases left unmatched: 10. CDR1 SGHAT and CDR2 FQNNGV come from the germline V gene. The CDR3 reads CASSSRGMDNEQYF. CDR3 sequence (DNA): TGTGCCAGCAGTTCCAGGGGGATGGACAACGAGCAGTACTTC.

V is TRBV2 and J is TRBJ2-1; 9 positions agree with TRBD2. This CDR3 comprises 16 residues. V lost 3 bases to trimming and J lost 9 bases; unmatched junction nucleotides: 12. The germline gives CDR1 SNHLY, CDR2 FYNNEI. CDR3 sequence: CASSDATSGPPGEQFF. The CDR3 DNA follows: TGTGCCAGCAGTGATGCGACTAGCGGACCCCCTGGTGAGCAGTTCTTC.

V usage is TRBV5-3 and J usage is TRBJ2-2; 8 bases are a match to TRBD2. TRBV5-3 is an open reading frame whose function is uncertain. The CDR3 has 19 residues. After removal of 4 bases from V and 0 bases from J, the junction contained 14 bases not matched to a gene. In DNA, the CDR3 is TGTGCCAGAAGCCCGCGGGGGGACGCCACATTCGCGAACACCGGGGAGCTGTTTTTT. Protein: CARSPRGDATFANTGELFF.

V and J are TRBV4-3 and TRBJ2-2; D is uncertain. The germline V gene has CDR1 LGHNA and CDR2 YSLEER. Trimming took 1 base from V and 7 from J, leaving 10 bases between them. The CDR3 is made up of 14 amino acids. The CDR3 is CASSQGSPLGELFF. The CDR3 nucleotides are TGCGCCAGCAGCCAAGGGAGCCCACTCGGGGAGCTGTTTTTT.

The rearrangement links TRBV29-1 to TRBJ2-1; D possibly corresponds to TRBD2 (6 bases). Between the trimmed V and J ends, which lost 3 bases and 8 bases, there was a span of 23 bases. Germline-derived CDR1 and CDR2 are SQVTM and ANQGSEA. The CDR3 runs 16 residues. DNA for the CDR3: TGCAGCGTTGATATTCCTTGGCGGGAAAGTGGGCATGAGCAGTTCTTC. Protein: CSVDIPWRESGHEQFF.

This chain joins TRBV27 and TRBJ2-5; possible D gene TRBD1, 5 bases. The J call may be mistaken, given a closer DNA end match to TRBJ2-7. Germline V gene lookup returns CDR1 MNHEY and CDR2 SMNVEV (reference sequence). The CDR3 extends over 14 amino acids. The CDR3 DNA reads TGTGCCAGCAGTTTAAAGGCAGGGTCGGCCGAGCAGTACTTC. It yields the protein CASSLKAGSAEQYF.

The chain employs TRBV7-8 and TRBJ1-5; 8 bases map to TRBD1. J lost 2 bases, V lost 2 bases, and 5 bases had no gene match. The CDR3 has 16 residues. CDR1 and CDR2 from the germline V gene are SGHVS and FQNEAQ. As DNA, the CDR3 is TGTGCCAGCAGCTTATCAGGGGGCGGCGGCAATCAGCCCCAGCATTTT. Translation: CASSLSGGGGNQPQHF.

The chain uses TRBV13 and TRBJ2-5; the match to TRBD2 covers 10 bases. The DNA end lines up better with TRBJ2-7; the J call may be wrong. CDR3 length: 15 amino acids. Germline CDR1 reads PRHDT; CDR2 reads FYEKMQ (reference sequence). The DNA of the CDR3 is TGTGCCAGCAGCCTTAGAGCGGGAGGGCCCTACGAGCAGTACTTC. Translated, it gives CASSLRAGGPYEQYF.

The V and J genes are TRBV7-2 and TRBJ1-2, with 7 positions matching TRBD1. J was trimmed by 7 bases and V by 1 base; bases with no gene match: 15. Germline V gene sequence: CDR1 SGHTA, CDR2 FQGNSA. There are 17 residues in the CDR3. The CDR3 nucleotides are TGTGCCAGCAGCTTAGGCGGGCACCCACAGGGGCCGGGTGGCTACACCTTC. It is translated as CASSLGGHPQGPGGYTF. Full variable domain (missing parts from reference TRBV7-2 and TRBJ1-2): GAGVSQSPSNKVTEKGKDVELRCDPISGHTALYWYRQSLGQGLEFLIYFQGNSAPDKSGLPSDRFSAERTGGSVSTLTIQRTQQEDSAVYLCASSLGGHPQGPGGYTFGSGTRLTVV.

The V call is TRBV27, the J call TRBJ2-7; 7 nucleotides line up with TRBD2. The germline CDR1 and CDR2 sequences are MNHEY and SMNVEV (reference sequence). V dropped 3 bases and J dropped 7; count of bases not matched to a gene: 6. The CDR3 totals 13 residues. CDR3 protein: CASSLKTGREQYF. As DNA, the CDR3 is TGTGCCAGCAGTTTGAAGACCGGGAGGGAGCAGTACTTC.

V usage is TRBV29-1 and J usage is TRBJ1-2; TRBD1 agrees at 9 bases. J was trimmed by 2 bases and V by 6 bases; bases with no gene match: 4. Germline V gene sequence: CDR1 SQVTM, CDR2 ANQGSEA. The CDR3 totals 13 residues. The CDR3 sequence: CSVGQGLNYGYTF. The DNA of the CDR3 is TGCAGCGTGGGACAGGGCCTCAACTATGGCTACACCTTC.

This chain joins TRBV6-1 and TRBJ2-2, with D tentatively TRBD1 (6 bases). V was cut by 4 bases and J by 4 bases, with 13 bases left in between. CDR3 size: 15 residues. CDR1 MNHNS and CDR2 SASEGT come from the germline V gene. CDR3 nucleotide sequence: TGTGCCAGCAGTGTTTACAGGGCGGGCACCGGGGAGCTGTTTTTT. Its translation: CASSVYRAGTGELFF.

The V call is TRBV11-2, the J call TRBJ2-5; D gene ambiguous. Trimming stripped 5 bases from V and 1 base from J, with 8 bases between. This CDR3 is 13 amino acids long. From germline, CDR1 is SGHAT and CDR2 FQNNGV. The CDR3 nucleotides are TGTGCCAGCAGCCTTCGAGTCCAAGAGACCCAGTACTTC. Translated: CASSLRVQETQYF.

The chain links TRBV7-3 to TRBJ2-2, with 10 bases aligning to TRBD1. J lost 7 bases, V lost 4 bases, and 9 bases had no gene match. CDR1 and CDR2 (germline): SGHTA, FQGTGA. CDR3 size: 16 residues. The CDR3 sequence is CASSSSPGQGVGELFF. CDR3 bases: TGTGCCAGCAGCTCAAGCCCCGGACAGGGGGTCGGGGAGCTGTTTTTT. The entire variable domain, with the rest obtained from reference TRBV7-3 and TRBJ2-2, is as follows: GAGVSQTPSNKVTEKGKYVELRCDPISGHTALYWYRQSLGQGPEFLIYFQGTGAADDSGLPNDRFFAVRPEGSVSTLKIQRTERGDSAVYLCASSSSPGQGVGELFFGEGSRLTVL.

V gene TRBV6-1 combines with J gene TRBJ1-6, with TRBD1 as a possible D gene (6 bases). Trimming removed 10 bases at V and 4 bases at J, with 11 bases between. CDR3 length: 13 residues. Germline CDR1 is MNHNS and CDR2 is SASEGT. The CDR3 here is CATDREYNSPLHF. CDR3 DNA sequence: TGTGCCACGGACAGAGAATATAATTCACCCCTCCACTTT.

V is TRBV4-2 and J is TRBJ1-2, with D hard to call. Per germline, CDR1 LGHNA and CDR2 YNFKEQ. Trimming stripped 4 bases from V and 8 bases from J, with 8 bases between. The CDR3 length is 11 residues. The CDR3 region has the DNA TGTGCCAGCAGCCCCGGTCGGGGCTACACCTTC. As protein: CASSPGRGYTF.

The chain couples TRBV29-1 to TRBJ2-1; the match to TRBD2 covers 9 bases. V gave up 7 bases and J gave up 7 bases; unmatched junction bases: 17. The CDR3 is 16 amino acids. Germline V gives CDR1 SQVTM, CDR2 ANQGSEA. The CDR3 DNA is TGCAGCGCAACCAAACGGGGCGGGGGGGCCGGAAATGAGCAGTTCTTC. Translation: CSATKRGGGAGNEQFF.

This clone appeared a few times. This chain connects TRBV27 to TRBJ2-7; 9 bases map to TRBD2. This CDR3 is 14 amino acids long. Per the germline V gene, CDR1 is MNHEY and CDR2 is SMNVEV (reference sequence). V lost 5 bases, J lost 5 bases, and 7 bases stayed unmatched. The CDR3 DNA follows: TGTGCCAGCAGTAGCGCTAGCGGGATCGACGAGCAGTACTTC. Its protein is CASSSASGIDEQYF.

V usage is TRBV30 and J usage is TRBJ2-1, with D possibly matching TRBD2 (5 bases). Trimming stripped 5 bases from V and 3 bases from J, with 11 bases between. The CDR3 length is 13 residues. Germline V gene data show CDR1 as GTSNPN and CDR2 as SVGIG (reference sequence). CDR3: CAWDGLSYNEQFF. The CDR3 nucleotides read TGTGCCTGGGACGGACTTAGCTACAATGAGCAGTTCTTC.

V is TRBV9 and J is TRBJ2-1; D might be TRBD1 (6 bases). Germline assignment: CDR1 SGDLS and CDR2 YYNGEE. This CDR3 is built from 14 residues. V gave up 3 bases and J gave up 5 bases, with 12 bases separating them. CDR3 residues: CASSASAGDNEQFF. The DNA of the CDR3 is TGTGCCAGCAGCGCTAGTGCAGGGGACAATGAGCAGTTCTTC.

This rearrangement joins TRBV4-1 to TRBJ2-2; 8 bases map to TRBD1. The germline V gene encodes CDR1 MGHRA and CDR2 YSYEKL. This CDR3 has 14 amino acids. J gave up 7 bases and V 10 bases, and 11 bases lay outside the gene matches. The DNA of the CDR3 is TGCGCCACGCGGACAGGGCCCCTTCTCGGGGAGCTGTTTTTT. It translates to CATRTGPLLGELFF.

The chain combines TRBV21-1 with TRBJ1-6; the D call TRBD1 from the table was never checked on the DNA. TRBV21-1 is described as a pseudogene. This CDR3 has 17 amino acids. This CDR3 is CASGGQLWSSYNSPLHF. The DNA for the CDR3 is TGTGCCAGCGGAGGACAGTTGTGGAGCTCCTATAATTCACCCCTCCACTTT.

This clone was observed a single time. CDR3 coding DNA: TGTGCCAGCAGCGTTATTCCTTTGGCGGATGAGCAGTTCTTC. This sequence encodes CASSVIPLADEQFF. The chain carries TRBV14 and TRBJ2-1; D uncertain. This CDR3 has 14 amino acids. Germline values: CDR1 SGHDN, CDR2 FVKESK. Trimming shortened V by 5 bases and J by 8 bases, and 16 bases separated the two germline ends.

J is TRBJ2-6 and V is TRBV15; D might be TRBD1 (6 bases). Deletions cut 5 bases from V and 2 bases from J, with 10 bases between. This CDR3 is built from 15 residues. CDR1 is LNHNV, CDR2 YYDKDF, per germline (reference sequence). The CDR3 bases are TGTGCCACCAGCCCAGGGGTGGCTGGGGCCAACGTCCTGACTTTC. This sequence encodes CATSPGVAGANVLTF. The whole variable domain, remainder taken from reference TRBV15 and TRBJ2-6, is DAMVIQNPRYQVTQFGKPVTLSCSQTLNHNVMYWYQQKSSQAPKLLFHYYDKDFNNEADTPDNFQSRRPNTSFCFLDIRSPGLGDTAMYLCATSPGVAGANVLTFGAGSRLTVL.

The gene calls are TRBV29-1 and TRBJ1-4; the D is unclear. CDR1 is SQVTM and CDR2 is ANQGSEA in the germline V gene. The CDR3 is made up of 16 amino acids. V was pared by 0 bases and J by 4 bases, with 15 bases between. This chain's CDR3 is CSVEDRGPRCNEKLFF. The DNA of the CDR3 is TGCAGCGTTGAAGATCGAGGCCCTAGGTGTAATGAAAAACTGTTTTTT.

This clone was seen just once. The rearrangement uses TRBV7-8 and TRBJ2-5, with 9 bases aligning to TRBD2. Germline V lookup: CDR1 SGHVS, CDR2 FQNEAQ. Unmatched junction bases numbered 6, after V lost 6 bases and J lost 4 bases. This CDR3 is 14 amino acids long. The CDR3 DNA follows: TGTGCCAGCAGTAGTAGCGGGAGTTTAGAGACCCAGTACTTC. Protein product: CASSSSGSLETQYF.

In regard to this clone: The junction does not match germline at one end; this may be a read error. V and J are TRBV11-2 and TRBJ2-2, with 9 bases lining up with TRBD2. CDR3 length: 17 amino acids. CDR1 and CDR2 from the germline V gene are SGHAT and FQNNGV. The CDR3, as DNA: TGTGCCAGCAGCTTCTATACAGGACTAGCGAATACCGGGGAGCTGTTTTTT. Protein sequence: CASSFYTGLANTGELFF.

V is TRBV6-1 and J is TRBJ2-7, with TRBD1 as a possible D gene (5 bases). V was clipped by 2 bases and J by 3 bases, with 14 bases between them. Germline assignment: CDR1 MNHNS and CDR2 SASEGT. This CDR3 is built from 15 residues. The CDR3 DNA reads as TGTGCCAGCAGTGAAACTCTGACAGACGACTACGAGCAGTACTTC. This gives the protein CASSETLTDDYEQYF.